Many counts were recorded for the clone carrying this T cell receptor (beta chain). Antigen unknown. The sample comes from a study of T cells in Graves' hyperthyroidism and ophthalmopathy. Study results and limitations: Blood also contained most expanded thyroid clonotypes above 0.001.

Per germline, CDR1 SGHAT and CDR2 FQNNGV. The ends lost 5 bases at V and 1 base at J; junction bases unmatched: 4. The CDR3 sequence is 14 residues long. TCR beta CDR3 regions were amplified from RNA transcripts. Using the HTBI primer set, a first-round RT-PCR was run on the TCR CDR3. TCRdb passed the multiplex PCR reads through MiXCR, listing each CDR3 protein once. The sample holds around 350,000 distinct CDR3 sequences, over 10% seen once. Patients counted as stable if ophthalmopathy did not develop within 18 months. Hyperthyroidism was newly diagnosed in patients aged 18 to 65 (duration under 2 months).

This chain links TRBV11-2 with TRBJ2-5, with 7 bases that match TRBD1. The sequenced sample consisted of blood. This sequence was found in a woman in her late teens or twenties with Graves' hyperthyroidism. CDR3: CASSRQGSQETQYF. The CDR3 DNA follows: TGTGCCAGCAGCAGACAGGGATCCCAAGAGACCCAGTACTTC.